The rows below give T cell receptor beta chains drawn from one sample of a study of blood T cells in healthy people across ages. TCRdb analysed the 5' RACE reads with MiXCR anew, one entry per CDR3 protein. There are 1.5 million to 2 million distinct CDR3 sequences in the sample; 40% to 55% occur only once, and around 2.1% lies in the top ten. The sample consisted of blood. Receptors originate from a woman in her forties in good health. Both conserved end residues are part of each CDR3. A D gene is named only where the DNA matches it firmly. Clone size is not always given. Where it is, it says once, few, many or a class for expanded clones.

j_call d_call v_call clone_size cdr3_aa cdr3_nt
TRBJ2-1 NA TRBV20-1 NA CSARVVQAPYNEQFF TGCAGTGCTAGAGTGGTTCAGGCTCCCTACAATGAGCAGTTCTTC
TRBJ2-1 TRBD2 TRBV7-2 NA CASSLGPREGNEQFF TGTGCCAGCAGCTTAGGTCCCAGGGAGGGCAATGAGCAGTTCTTC
TRBJ2-1 NA TRBV4-1 NA CASSQDRVSNEQFF TGCGCCAGCAGCCAAGATCGCGTCTCCAATGAGCAGTTCTTC
TRBJ2-7 TRBD1 TRBV5-1 few CASSLGDRANEQYF TGCGCCAGCAGCCTCGGGGACAGGGCCAACGAGCAGTACTTC
TRBJ2-7 TRBD1 TRBV10-1 NA CASSEWDRVGFNLYEQYF TGCGCCAGCAGTGAGTGGGACAGAGTGGGATTCAACCTCTACGAGCAGTACTTC
TRBJ2-1 TRBD2 TRBV27 NA CASSPRTSGGPFF TGTGCCAGCAGTCCACGGACTAGCGGGGGGCCGTTCTTC
TRBJ1-2 NA TRBV2 few CASRSSFLTAGSYGYTF TGTGCCAGCAGGTCCAGTTTTCTAACCGCCGGCTCCTATGGCTACACCTTC
TRBJ2-1 TRBD2 TRBV14 NA CASSQPGLANEQFF TGTGCCAGCAGCCAGCCGGGACTAGCGAATGAGCAGTTCTTC
TRBJ1-4 NA TRBV20-1 few CSARYSAANEKLFF TGCAGTGCTAGATATTCGGCGGCGAATGAAAAACTGTTTTTT
TRBJ1-1 TRBD1 TRBV6-5 NA CASSSGTALNTEAFF TGTGCCAGCAGTTCCGGGACAGCTTTGAACACTGAAGCTTTCTTT
TRBJ2-4 NA TRBV15 NA CATSRGGADKTIQYF TGTGCCACCAGCAGAGGCGGGGCTGACAAAACCATTCAGTACTTC
TRBJ2-1 TRBD2 TRBV2 few CASSQTLAGDNNEQFF TGTGCCAGCAGCCAGACCCTAGCGGGGGACAACAATGAGCAGTTCTTC
TRBJ1-3 NA TRBV6-1 NA CASRQQGTGPTIYF TGTGCCAGCAGGCAACAGGGTACTGGCCCCACCATATATTTT
TRBJ2-5 NA TRBV2 NA CASGSRAKRETQYF TGTGCCAGCGGTAGCCGGGCCAAGAGAGAGACCCAGTACTTC
TRBJ1-2 TRBD1 TRBV10-3 NA CAIPGGSYGYTF TGTGCCATTCCAGGGGGTAGCTATGGCTACACCTTC
TRBJ2-7 NA TRBV7-6 NA CASSSRSGAEPYEQYF TGTGCCAGCAGCTCCCGTTCCGGGGCAGAGCCCTACGAGCAGTACTTC
TRBJ2-5 TRBD1 TRBV27 NA CASSSHPTGREQYF TGTGCCAGCAGTTCCCACCCGACAGGGAGAGAGCAGTACTTC